This passage covers 16 T cell receptor beta chains from one sample sequenced in a study of shared clonotypes between healthy human individuals. The repertoire was sequenced with immunoSEQ multiplex PCR; TCRdb's copy has only in-frame clones and lacks some. The data contain more than 2,000,000 clones, roughly nine tenths of them singletons. Sequencing input: naive CD4+ T cells sorted from blood. Subset indicated: CD45RA+ positively selected. These receptor sequences come from a man between 18 and 35 years old in good health.

This clone was observed once. The gene calls are TRBV5-4 and TRBJ2-2; 8 bases map to TRBD1. The CDR3 is 16 residues long. With 3 bases clipped from V and 4 bases from J, the junction kept 8 bases outside the gene matches. CDR1 SGHNT and CDR2 YYREEE come from the germline V gene (reference sequence). The CDR3 DNA follows: TGTGCCAGCAGCTCTAGGACAGGGCGGGGCACCGGGGAGCTGTTTTTT. This encodes CASSSRTGRGTGELFF.

This clone came up a few times. The chain has TRBV6-5 and TRBJ1-6; possible D gene TRBD1, 5 bases. The CDR3 length is 15 residues. The germline CDR1 and CDR2 sequences are MNHEY and SVGAGI. Trimming removed 6 bases from V and 6 bases from J, with 15 bases in between. CDR3 protein: CASRSMGGSNSPLHF. DNA of the CDR3: TGTGCCAGCAGGTCGATGGGGGGATCTAATTCACCCCTCCACTTT.

The chain couples TRBV11-2 to TRBJ1-5; D not resolved. This CDR3 contains 15 residues. In germline, CDR1 is SGHAT, CDR2 FQNNGV. The ends were cut back, 1 base at V and 8 bases at J, with 15 bases in the middle. CDR3 amino acids: CASSLVGSGREPQHF. The CDR3 DNA reads as TGTGCCAGCAGCTTAGTTGGGTCGGGGAGGGAGCCCCAGCATTTT. Full variable domain (outside the CDR3, taken from reference TRBV11-2 and TRBJ1-5): EAGVAQSPRYKIIEKRQSVAFWCNPISGHATLYWYQQILGQGPKLLIQFQNNGVVDDSQLPKDRFSAERLKGVDSTLKIQPAKLEDSAVYLCASSLVGSGREPQHFGDGTRLSIL.

The V and J genes are TRBV7-9 and TRBJ1-4, with D tentatively TRBD1 (5 bases). The germline V gene has CDR1 SEHNR and CDR2 FQNEAQ (reference sequence). CDR3 length equals 14 residues. The V end lost 4 bases, the J end lost 0 bases, and 6 bases lay between the germline ends. CDR3 sequence reads: CASSWGATNEKLFF. The CDR3 DNA reads as TGTGCCAGCAGCTGGGGGGCAACTAATGAAAAACTGTTTTTT.

V gene TRBV6-6 combines with J gene TRBJ1-5, with a weak D call TRBD1 (5 bases). This CDR3 comprises 16 residues. Germline CDR1 is MNHNY and CDR2 is SVGAGI (reference sequence). With 0 bases removed from V and 7 bases from J, the gap between germline ends came to 16 bases. The CDR3 sequence: CASSYSGPGSGQPQHF. The CDR3 coding sequence is TGTGCCAGCAGTTACTCGGGGCCAGGGAGCGGCCAGCCCCAGCATTTT.

V and J are TRBV28 and TRBJ1-1; no clear D. The CDR3 is made up of 14 amino acids. V lost 5 bases and J 1 base, leaving 11 bases between the germline ends. Germline CDR1 and CDR2: MDHEN and SYDVKM. CDR3 sequence (DNA): TGTGCCAGCAGTCTTGTGTTAAGGAACACTGAAGCTTTCTTT. It specifies CASSLVLRNTEAFF.

The chain combines TRBV10-3 with TRBJ2-1; 9 nucleotides line up with TRBD1. Trimming at V came to 10 bases and at J to 7 bases, leaving 11 bases not matched to a gene. From germline, CDR1 is ENHRY and CDR2 SYGVKD. The CDR3 spans 14 residues. The CDR3 spells CATDRGEPRNEQFF. The CDR3 bases are TGTGCCACTGACAGGGGGGAACCTCGGAATGAGCAGTTCTTC.

This clone was seen a single time. The J gene is TRBJ2-2, the V gene TRBV10-1; 12 bases are a match to TRBD2. This CDR3 is built from 17 residues. The V gene end was trimmed by 8 bases and the J gene end by 0 bases; junction bases not matched to a gene: 7. Germline lookup yields CDR1 WNHNN and CDR2 SYGVQD (reference sequence). CDR3 residues: CASGRTSGGPNTGELFF. CDR3 nucleotide sequence: TGCGCCAGCGGGCGCACTAGCGGGGGGCCGAACACCGGGGAGCTGTTTTTT.

This chain links TRBV6-5 with TRBJ1-6; D remains ambiguous. The germline CDR1 and CDR2 sequences are MNHEY and SVGAGI. The CDR3 length is 15 residues. V was trimmed by 2 bases and J by 8 bases, leaving 13 bases between them. CDR3: CASSYSWVTDSPLHF. The CDR3 bases are TGTGCCAGCAGTTACAGTTGGGTTACTGATTCACCCCTCCACTTT.

The rearrangement uses TRBV6-1 and TRBJ1-1, with no clear D. Germline V gene lookup returns CDR1 MNHNS and CDR2 SASEGT. The CDR3 contains 13 residues. Trimming took 5 bases from V and 1 from J, leaving 8 bases between them. The CDR3 DNA reads TGTGCCAGCAGTCTACATGAGAACACTGAAGCTTTCTTT. Its translation: CASSLHENTEAFF.

On this clone: The sample contains more than one DNA sequence encoding this CDR3. The V and J genes are TRBV5-5 and TRBJ1-3; D call uncertain. The germline gives CDR1 SGHKS, CDR2 YYEKEE (reference sequence). The CDR3 loop spans 14 amino acids. Deletions cut 0 bases from V and 0 bases from J, with 4 bases between. The CDR3 DNA is TGTGCCAGCAGCTTGGAAGTCTCTGGAAACACCATATATTTT. As protein: CASSLEVSGNTIYF.

This clone was counted only a few times. The chain uses TRBV2 and TRBJ1-5; D might be TRBD1 (5 bases). Germline V gene lookup returns CDR1 SNHLY and CDR2 FYNNEI. There are 14 residues in the CDR3. V was shortened by 6 bases and J by 3 bases, with 12 bases between the two germline ends. CDR3 protein: CASSSDSNNQPQHF. CDR3 nucleotides: TGTGCCAGCAGCTCCGACAGCAACAATCAGCCCCAGCATTTT.

The chain couples TRBV19 to TRBJ1-2; a weak D match, TRBD1 (6 bases). Looked up from germline, CDR1 is LNHDA and CDR2 is SQIVND (reference sequence). Deletions cut 3 bases from V and 2 bases from J, with 16 bases between. The CDR3 has 16 residues. Written as DNA, the CDR3 is TGTGCCAGTAGTATTCGGGGGCCGACTACCAACTATGGCTACACCTTC. This gives the protein CASSIRGPTTNYGYTF.

The rearrangement links TRBV5-1 to TRBJ1-2, with D possibly being TRBD1 (6 bases). The CDR3 is 13 amino acids. V was clipped by 0 bases and J by 8 bases, with 11 bases between them. The germline gives CDR1 SGHRS, CDR2 YFSETQ. CDR3 DNA sequence: TGCGCCAGCAGCTTGGAGGGGGGAGGCGGCTACACCTTC. Its protein product is CASSLEGGGGYTF.

The chain couples TRBV7-2 to TRBJ2-7; 10 positions match TRBD2. The CDR3 consists of 16 residues. Germline values: CDR1 SGHTA, CDR2 FQGNSA. The junction had 10 bases not matched to a gene; V was cut back by 3 bases and J by 5 bases. The CDR3, as DNA: TGTGCCAGCAGCTTTTTAGCGCTAGCGGGAGCTAACGAGCAGTACTTC. Residues: CASSFLALAGANEQYF. Complete variable domain (other parts from reference TRBV7-2 and TRBJ2-7): GAGVSQSPSNKVTEKGKDVELRCDPISGHTALYWYRQSLGQGLEFLIYFQGNSAPDKSGLPSDRFSAERTGGSVSTLTIQRTQQEDSAVYLCASSFLALAGANEQYFGPGTRLTVT.

This chain connects TRBV7-8 to TRBJ2-1, with 11 positions matching TRBD1. V shed 4 bases and J 2 bases; nucleotides not matched to a gene: 10. This CDR3 has 18 residues. The germline V gene has CDR1 SGHVS and CDR2 FQNEAQ. The CDR3 DNA is TGTGCCAGCAGCTCAATAGACTGGGACAGGGGGACCTACAATGAGCAGTTCTTC. Protein: CASSSIDWDRGTYNEQFF.